What follows is one T cell receptor beta chain and its context. Trimming took 7 bases from V and 9 from J, leaving 16 bases between them. The germline CDR1 and CDR2 sequences are SQVTM and ANQGSEA. This CDR3 region has 12 residues. This table comes from immunoSEQ multiplex PCR, and its TCRdb copy is limited to in-frame clones, with some not included. The table has roughly 390,000 clones, 75% to 90% seen once. This entry is derived from a study of blood T cell repertoires in COVID-19. Across the study: PBMCs, B-cell-depleted T cells, or T cells provided the cDNA or gDNA that made up the material.

The chain has TRBV29-1 and TRBJ2-1; possible D gene TRBD1, 6 bases. Sequencing was carried out using peripheral blood. The receptor's source is a young woman with acute or convalescent COVID-19. CDR3 DNA sequence: TGCAGCGCCGAGGGGGTTGACAGTGAGCAGTTCTTC. This sequence encodes CSAEGVDSEQFF.